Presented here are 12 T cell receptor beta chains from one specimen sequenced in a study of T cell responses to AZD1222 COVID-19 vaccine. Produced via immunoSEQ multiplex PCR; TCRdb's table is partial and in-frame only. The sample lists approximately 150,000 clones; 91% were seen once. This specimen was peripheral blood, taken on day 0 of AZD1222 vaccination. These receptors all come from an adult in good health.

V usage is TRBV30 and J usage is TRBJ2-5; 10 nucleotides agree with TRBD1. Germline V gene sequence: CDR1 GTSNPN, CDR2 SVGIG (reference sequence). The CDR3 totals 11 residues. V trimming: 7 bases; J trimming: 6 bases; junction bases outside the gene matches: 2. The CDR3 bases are TGTGCCTCGGACAGGGGGAAGACCCAGTACTTC. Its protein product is CASDRGKTQYF.

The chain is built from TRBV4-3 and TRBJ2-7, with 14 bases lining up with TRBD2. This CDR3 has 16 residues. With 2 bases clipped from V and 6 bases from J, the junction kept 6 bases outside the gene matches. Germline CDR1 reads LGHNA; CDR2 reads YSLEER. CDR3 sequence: CASSQTGLAGEGEQYF. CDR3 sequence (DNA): TGCGCCAGCAGCCAAACGGGACTAGCGGGAGAGGGCGAGCAGTACTTC.

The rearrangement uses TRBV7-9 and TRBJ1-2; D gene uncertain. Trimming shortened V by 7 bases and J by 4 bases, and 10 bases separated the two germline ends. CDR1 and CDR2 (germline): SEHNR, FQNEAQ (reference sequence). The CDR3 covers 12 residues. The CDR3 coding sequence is TGTGCCAGCAATACCGGGTCCTATGGCTACACCTTC. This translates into CASNTGSYGYTF.

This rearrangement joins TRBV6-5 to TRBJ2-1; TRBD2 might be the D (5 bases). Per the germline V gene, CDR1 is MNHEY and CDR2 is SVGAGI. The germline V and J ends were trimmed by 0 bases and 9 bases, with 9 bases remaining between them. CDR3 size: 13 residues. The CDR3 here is CASSYSNSVEQFF. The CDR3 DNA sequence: TGTGCCAGCAGTTACTCGAATAGCGTTGAGCAGTTCTTC.

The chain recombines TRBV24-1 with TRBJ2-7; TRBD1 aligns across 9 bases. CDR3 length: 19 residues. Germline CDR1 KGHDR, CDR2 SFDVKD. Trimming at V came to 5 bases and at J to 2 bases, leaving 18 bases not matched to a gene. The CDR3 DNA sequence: TGTGCCACCAGTGCCCTGGACAGGGGCTTTGTCCTTTTCCCCTACGAGCAGTACTTC. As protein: CATSALDRGFVLFPYEQYF.

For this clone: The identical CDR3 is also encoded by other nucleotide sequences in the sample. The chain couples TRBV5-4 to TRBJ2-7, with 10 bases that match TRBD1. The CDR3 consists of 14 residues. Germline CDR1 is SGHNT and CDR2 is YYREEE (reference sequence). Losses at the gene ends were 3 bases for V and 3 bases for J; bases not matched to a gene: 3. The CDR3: CASSSGQGLYEQYF. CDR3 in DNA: TGTGCCAGCAGCTCGGGACAGGGGCTCTACGAGCAGTACTTC.

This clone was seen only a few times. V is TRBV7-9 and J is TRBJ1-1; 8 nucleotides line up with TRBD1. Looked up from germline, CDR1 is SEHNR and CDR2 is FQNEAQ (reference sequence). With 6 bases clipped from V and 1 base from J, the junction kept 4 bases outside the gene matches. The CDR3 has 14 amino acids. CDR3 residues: CASSRTGGNTEAFF. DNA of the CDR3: TGTGCCAGCAGTAGAACAGGGGGGAACACTGAAGCTTTCTTT. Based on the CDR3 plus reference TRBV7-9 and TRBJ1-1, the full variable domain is DTGVSQNPRHKITKRGQNVTFRCDPISEHNRLYWYRQTLGQGPEFLTYFQNEAQLEKSRLLSDRFSAERPKGSFSTLEIQRTEQGDSAMYLCASSRTGGNTEAFFGQGTRLTVV.

CDR3 loop: CASSAGTGSGYTF. The DNA of the CDR3 is TGTGCCAGCAGTGCCGGGACAGGTAGTGGCTACACCTTC. The chain carries TRBV2 and TRBJ1-2, with TRBD1 matching over 8 bases. The germline gives CDR1 SNHLY, CDR2 FYNNEI. CDR3 length equals 13 residues. The junction had 5 bases not matched to a gene; V was cut back by 4 bases and J by 7 bases.

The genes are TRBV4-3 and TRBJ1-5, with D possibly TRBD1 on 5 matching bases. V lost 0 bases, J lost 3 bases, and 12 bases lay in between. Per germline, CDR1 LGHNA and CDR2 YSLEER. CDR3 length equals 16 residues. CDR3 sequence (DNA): TGCGCCAGCAGCCAAGATTCTGCAGGGCCCAATCAGCCCCAGCATTTT. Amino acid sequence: CASSQDSAGPNQPQHF.

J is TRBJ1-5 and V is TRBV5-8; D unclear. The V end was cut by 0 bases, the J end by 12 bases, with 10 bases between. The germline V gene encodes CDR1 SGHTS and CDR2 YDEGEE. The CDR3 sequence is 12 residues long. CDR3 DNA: TGTGCCAGCAGCTTGGGCGGTCCTTACCAGCATTTT. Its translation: CASSLGGPYQHF.

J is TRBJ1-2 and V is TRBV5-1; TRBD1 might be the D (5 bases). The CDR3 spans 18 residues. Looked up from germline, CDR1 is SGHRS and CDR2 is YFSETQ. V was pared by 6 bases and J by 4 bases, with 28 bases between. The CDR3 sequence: CASTNSGTKGLYSYGYTF. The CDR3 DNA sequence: TGCGCCAGCACCAACTCAGGAACTAAGGGGCTCTATAGCTATGGCTACACCTTC. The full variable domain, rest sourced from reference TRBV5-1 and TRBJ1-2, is KAGVTQTPRYLIKTRGQQVTLSCSPISGHRSVSWYQQTPGQGLQFLFEYFSETQRNKGNFPGRFSGRQFSNSRSEMNVSTLELGDSALYLCASTNSGTKGLYSYGYTFGSGTRLTVV.

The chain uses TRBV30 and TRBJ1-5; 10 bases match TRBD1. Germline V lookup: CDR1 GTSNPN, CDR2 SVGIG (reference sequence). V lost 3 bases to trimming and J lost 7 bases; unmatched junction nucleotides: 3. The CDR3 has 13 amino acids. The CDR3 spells CAWSDRGHQPQHF. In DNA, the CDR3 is TGTGCCTGGAGCGACAGGGGGCACCAGCCCCAGCATTTT. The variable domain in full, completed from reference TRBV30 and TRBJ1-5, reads SQTIHQWPATLVQPVGSPLSLECTVEGTSNPNLYWYRQAAGRGLQLLFYSVGIGQISSEVPQNLSASRPQDRQFILSSKKLLLSDSGFYLCAWSDRGHQPQHFGDGTRLSIL.